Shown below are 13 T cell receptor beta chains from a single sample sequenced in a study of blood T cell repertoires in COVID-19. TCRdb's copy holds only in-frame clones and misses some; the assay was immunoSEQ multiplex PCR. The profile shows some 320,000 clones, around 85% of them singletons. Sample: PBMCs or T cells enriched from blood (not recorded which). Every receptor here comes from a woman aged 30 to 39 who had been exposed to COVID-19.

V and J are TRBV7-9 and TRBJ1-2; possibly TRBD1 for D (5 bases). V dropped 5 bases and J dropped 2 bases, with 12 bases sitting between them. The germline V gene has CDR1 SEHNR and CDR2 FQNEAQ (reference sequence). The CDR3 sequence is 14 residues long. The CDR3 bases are TGTGCCAGCAGCCCGGGGGTAGGGAACTATGGCTACACCTTC. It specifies CASSPGVGNYGYTF.

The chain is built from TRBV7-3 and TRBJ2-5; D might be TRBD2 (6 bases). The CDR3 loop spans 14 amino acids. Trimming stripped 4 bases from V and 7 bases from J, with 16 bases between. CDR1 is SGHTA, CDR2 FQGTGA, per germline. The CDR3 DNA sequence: TGTGCCAGCAGCTCGTCCGGGGGAATGGGGACCCAGTACTTC. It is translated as CASSSSGGMGTQYF.

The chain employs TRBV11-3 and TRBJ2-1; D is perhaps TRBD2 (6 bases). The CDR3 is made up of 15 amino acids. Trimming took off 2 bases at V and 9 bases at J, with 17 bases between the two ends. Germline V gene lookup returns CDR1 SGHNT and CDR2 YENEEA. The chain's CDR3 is CASSLLALGGGEQFF. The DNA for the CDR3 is TGTGCCAGCAGCTTACTAGCTCTGGGAGGAGGTGAGCAGTTCTTC. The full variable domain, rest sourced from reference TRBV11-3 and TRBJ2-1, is EAGVVQSPRYKIIEKKQPVAFWCNPISGHNTLYWYLQNLGQGPELLIRYENEEAVDDSQLPKDRFSAERLKGVDSTLKIQPAELGDSAVYLCASSLLALGGGEQFFGPGTRLTVL.

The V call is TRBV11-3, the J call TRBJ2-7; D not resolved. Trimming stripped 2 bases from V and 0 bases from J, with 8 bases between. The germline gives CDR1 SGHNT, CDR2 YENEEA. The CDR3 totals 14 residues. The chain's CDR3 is CASSLFPDSYEQYF. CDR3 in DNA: TGTGCCAGCAGCTTATTCCCAGACTCCTACGAGCAGTACTTC.

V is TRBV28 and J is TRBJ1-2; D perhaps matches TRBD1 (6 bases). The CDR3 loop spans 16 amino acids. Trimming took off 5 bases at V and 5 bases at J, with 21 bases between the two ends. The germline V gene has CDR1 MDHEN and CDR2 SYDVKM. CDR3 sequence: CASSRLDRITDYGYTF. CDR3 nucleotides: TGTGCCAGCAGTCGCCTCGACAGGATAACAGATTATGGCTACACCTTC.

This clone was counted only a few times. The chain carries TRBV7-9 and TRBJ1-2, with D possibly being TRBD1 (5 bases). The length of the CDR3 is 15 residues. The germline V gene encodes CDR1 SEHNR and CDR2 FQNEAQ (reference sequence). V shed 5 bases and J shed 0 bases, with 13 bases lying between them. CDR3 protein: CASSDTGLANYGYTF. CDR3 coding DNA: TGTGCCAGCAGCGATACAGGACTAGCTAACTATGGCTACACCTTC.

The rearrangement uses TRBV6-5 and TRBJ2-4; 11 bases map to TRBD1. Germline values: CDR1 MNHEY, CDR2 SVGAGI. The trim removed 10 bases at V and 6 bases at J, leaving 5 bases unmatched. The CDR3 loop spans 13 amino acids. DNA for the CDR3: TGTGCCACCGGGACAGGGGGAGGAAACATTCAGTACTTC. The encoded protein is CATGTGGGNIQYF.

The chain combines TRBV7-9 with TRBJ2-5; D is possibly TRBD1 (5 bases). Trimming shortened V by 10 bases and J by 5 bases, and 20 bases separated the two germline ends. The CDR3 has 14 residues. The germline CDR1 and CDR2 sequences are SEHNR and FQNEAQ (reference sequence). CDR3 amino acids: CATYYIGAGETQYF. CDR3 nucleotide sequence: TGTGCCACCTATTACATTGGGGCCGGGGAGACCCAGTACTTC. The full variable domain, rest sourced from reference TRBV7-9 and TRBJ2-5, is DTGVSQNPRHKITKRGQNVTFRCDPISEHNRLYWYRQTLGQGPEFLTYFQNEAQLEKSRLLSDRFSAERPKGSFSTLEIQRTEQGDSAMYLCATYYIGAGETQYFGPGTRLLVL.

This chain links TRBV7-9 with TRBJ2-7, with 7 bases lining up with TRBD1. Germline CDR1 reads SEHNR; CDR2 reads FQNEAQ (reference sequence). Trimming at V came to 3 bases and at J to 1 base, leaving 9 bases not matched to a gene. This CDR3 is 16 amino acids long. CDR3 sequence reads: CASSFQAGGRSYEQYF. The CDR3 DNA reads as TGTGCCAGCAGCTTCCAAGCAGGGGGTAGGTCCTACGAGCAGTACTTC.

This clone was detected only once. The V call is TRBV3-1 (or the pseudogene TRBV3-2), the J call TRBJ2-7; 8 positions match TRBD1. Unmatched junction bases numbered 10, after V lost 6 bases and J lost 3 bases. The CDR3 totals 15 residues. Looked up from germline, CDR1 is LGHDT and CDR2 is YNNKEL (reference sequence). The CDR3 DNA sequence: TGTGCCAGCAGACTGAGACAGGGGCCGATCTACGAGCAGTACTTC. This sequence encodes CASRLRQGPIYEQYF.

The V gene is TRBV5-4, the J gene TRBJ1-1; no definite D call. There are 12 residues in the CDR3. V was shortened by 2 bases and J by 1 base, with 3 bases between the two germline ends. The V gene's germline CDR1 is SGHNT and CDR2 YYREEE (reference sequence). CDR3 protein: CASSFRNTEAFF. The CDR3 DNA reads TGTGCCAGCAGCTTCAGGAACACTGAAGCTTTCTTT.

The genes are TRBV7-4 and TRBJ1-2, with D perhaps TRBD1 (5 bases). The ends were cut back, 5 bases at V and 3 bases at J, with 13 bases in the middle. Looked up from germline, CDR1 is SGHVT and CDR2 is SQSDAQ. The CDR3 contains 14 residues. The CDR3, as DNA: TGTGCCAGCAGCCCGTGGCAGGGCTACTATGGCTACACCTTC. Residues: CASSPWQGYYGYTF.

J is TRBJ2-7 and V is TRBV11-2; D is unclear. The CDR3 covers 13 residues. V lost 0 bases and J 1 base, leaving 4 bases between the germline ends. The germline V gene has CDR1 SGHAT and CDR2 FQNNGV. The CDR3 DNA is TGTGCCAGCAGCTTAGATTCATCCTACGAGCAGTACTTC. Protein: CASSLDSSYEQYF.